This T cell receptor beta chain was documented in a study of T cell clusters in autoimmune cytopenias. Broader study findings: No experiment has yet validated the function of the T cell clusters defined in silico.

One tube held mixed TRB-A and TRB-B primer pools for touch-down PCR. TCRdb reanalyzed the multiplex PCR reads, giving one entry per CDR3 protein sequence and no DNA. The table for this sample gives several thousand distinct CDR3 sequences. In regard to this clonotype: Its antigen is as yet unknown.

TRB was amplified from approximately 250 ng of peripheral blood genomic DNA per sample. Germline values: CDR1 LNHNV, CDR2 YYDKDF (reference sequence). The CDR3 is 12 residues long. The sample was also reused in another study, on T cell repertoires in aging, cancer and after chemotherapy. This second study notes: Roughly 8.8 million TCR reads made up the full dataset.

The sequencing sample was made of peripheral blood. The TCR originated in a human donor in good health. V is TRBV15 and J is TRBJ1-1. The CDR3 sequence: CATSREYTEAFF.